Detailed here is one TCR beta chain. Trimming took 7 bases from V and 2 from J, leaving 6 bases between them. The length of the CDR3 is 12 residues. Germline V CDR1 and CDR2: MDHEN, SYDVKM. These data are taken from a study of blood T cell repertoires in COVID-19. Study at large: Sites across the United States, Italy and Spain contributed samples from acute and convalescent COVID-19.

Methods used by the authors: By means of reference gene primer amplification, nucleated cell counts were estimated. Data came from immunoSEQ multiplex PCR; TCRdb stores just in-frame clones and leaves some out. From that table come the V and J calls and clone size; the DNA was used to work out D and trimming. The table includes 250,000 to 350,000 clones, around 91% detected once. Across 20 to 25 US areas, participants ranged in age from about 18 to 90 years. Sequencing was performed on PBMCs or T cells enriched from blood (not recorded which). This chain connects TRBV28 to TRBJ1-5, with D unclear. This sequence originates from a young woman with acute COVID-19. The chain's CDR3 is CASKAGNQPQHF. The CDR3 bases are TGTGCCAGCAAGGCGGGCAATCAGCCCCAGCATTTT. The full variable domain, with the rest looked up from reference TRBV28 and TRBJ1-5, is DVKVTQSSRYLVKRTGEKVFLECVQDMDHENMFWYRQDPGLGLRLIYFSYDVKMKEKGDIPEGYSVSREKKERFSLILESASTNQTSMYLCASKAGNQPQHFGDGTRLSIL.